Included here is one TCR beta chain sequence, with context. The sample belongs to a study of OX40 agonist ivuxolimab in advanced cancers. Study at large: Earlier anti-PD-1, anti-PD-L1 or anti-CTLA-4 therapy was permitted; roughly 42% had received some.

CDR3 length equals 16 residues. Between the trimmed V and J ends, which lost 0 bases and 0 bases, there was a span of 12 bases. CDR1 and CDR2 from the germline V gene are SGHKS and YYEKEE (reference sequence). Only in-frame clones appear in the TCRdb table, and some are missing; sequencing was by immunoSEQ multiplex PCR. This table has 50,000 or so clones, 75% to 90% appearing once. The genes are TRBV5-5 and TRBJ1-2, with no clear D. This TCR was sampled from an adult with an advanced solid tumor such as melanoma, head and neck, liver or kidney cancer. The sample in question was CD4+ or CD8+ T cells sorted from blood, obtained in a trial of the OX40 agonist ivuxolimab. CDR3 amino acids: CASSLDWQPSNYGYTF. DNA for the CDR3: TGTGCCAGCAGCTTGGATTGGCAGCCTTCTAACTATGGCTACACCTTC.